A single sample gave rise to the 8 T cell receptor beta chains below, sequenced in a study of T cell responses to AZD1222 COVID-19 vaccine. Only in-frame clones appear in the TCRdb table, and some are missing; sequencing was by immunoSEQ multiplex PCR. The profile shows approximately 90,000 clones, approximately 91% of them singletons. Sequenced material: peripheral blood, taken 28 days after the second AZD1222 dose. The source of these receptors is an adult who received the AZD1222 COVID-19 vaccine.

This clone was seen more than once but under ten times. The CDR3 region has the DNA TGTGCCAGCAGTACTATAGCTAGCGGAAACACCGGGGAGCTGTTTTTT. Translated: CASSTIASGNTGELFF. This rearrangement joins TRBV27 to TRBJ2-2, with TRBD2 matching over 7 bases. The CDR3 loop spans 16 amino acids. V lost 5 bases to trimming and J lost 2 bases; unmatched junction nucleotides: 8. Germline CDR1 MNHEY, CDR2 SMNVEV (reference sequence).

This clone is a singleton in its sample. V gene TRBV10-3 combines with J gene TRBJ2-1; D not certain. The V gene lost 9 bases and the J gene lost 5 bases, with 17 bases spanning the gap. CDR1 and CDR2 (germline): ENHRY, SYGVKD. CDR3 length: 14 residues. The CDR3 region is CAILLLHQHNEQFF. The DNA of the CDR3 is TGTGCCATTCTCCTCCTACACCAACACAATGAGCAGTTCTTC.

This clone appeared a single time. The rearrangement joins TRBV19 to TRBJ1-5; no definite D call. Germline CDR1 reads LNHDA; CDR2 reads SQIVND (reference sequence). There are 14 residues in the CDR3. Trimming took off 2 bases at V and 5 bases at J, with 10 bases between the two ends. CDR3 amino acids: CASSIRQVDQPQHF. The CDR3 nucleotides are TGTGCCAGTAGTATACGTCAGGTCGATCAGCCCCAGCATTTT.

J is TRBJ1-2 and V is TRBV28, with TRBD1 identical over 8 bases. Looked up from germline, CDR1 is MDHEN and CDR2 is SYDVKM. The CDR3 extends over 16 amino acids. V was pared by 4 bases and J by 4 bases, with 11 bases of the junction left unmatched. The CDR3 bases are TGTGCCAGCAGTTCCCATAAATCCGGGACAGGCTATGGCTACACCTTC. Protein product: CASSSHKSGTGYGYTF.

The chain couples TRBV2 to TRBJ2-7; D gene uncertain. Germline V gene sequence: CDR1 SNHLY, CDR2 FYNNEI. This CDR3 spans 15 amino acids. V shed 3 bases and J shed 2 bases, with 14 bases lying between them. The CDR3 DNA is TGTGCCAGCAGTGACTCTTTCCCAGACACCTACGAGCAGTACTTC. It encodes CASSDSFPDTYEQYF.

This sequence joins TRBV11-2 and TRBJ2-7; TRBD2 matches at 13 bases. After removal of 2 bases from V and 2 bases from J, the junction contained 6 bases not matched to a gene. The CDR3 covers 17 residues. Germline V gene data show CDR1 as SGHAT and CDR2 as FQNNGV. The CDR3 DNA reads TGTGCCAGCAGCTTATTGCCCGGGACTAGCGGGGCCTACGAGCAGTACTTC. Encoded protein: CASSLLPGTSGAYEQYF.

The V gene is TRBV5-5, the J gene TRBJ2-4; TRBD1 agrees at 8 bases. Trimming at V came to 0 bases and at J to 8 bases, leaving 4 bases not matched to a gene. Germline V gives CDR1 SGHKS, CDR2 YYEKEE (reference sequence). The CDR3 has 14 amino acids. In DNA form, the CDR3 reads TGTGCCAGCAGCTTGGAGACAGGGGCAGACATTCAGTACTTC. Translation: CASSLETGADIQYF.

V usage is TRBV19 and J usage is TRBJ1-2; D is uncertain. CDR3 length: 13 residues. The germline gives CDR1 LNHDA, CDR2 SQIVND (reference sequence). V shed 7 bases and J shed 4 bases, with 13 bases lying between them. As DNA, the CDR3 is TGTGCCAGTAATCCCTCCCGGGGCTATGGCTACACCTTC. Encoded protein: CASNPSRGYGYTF.